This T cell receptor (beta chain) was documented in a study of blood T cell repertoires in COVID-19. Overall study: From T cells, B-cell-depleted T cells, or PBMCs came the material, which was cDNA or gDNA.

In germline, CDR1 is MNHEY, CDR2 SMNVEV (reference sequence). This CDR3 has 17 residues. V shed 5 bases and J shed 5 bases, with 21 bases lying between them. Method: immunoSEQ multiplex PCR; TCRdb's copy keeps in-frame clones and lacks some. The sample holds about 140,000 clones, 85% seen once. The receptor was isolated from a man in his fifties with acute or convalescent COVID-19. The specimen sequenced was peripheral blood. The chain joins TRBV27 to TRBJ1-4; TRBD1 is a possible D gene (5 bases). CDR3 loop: CASSPPRFSGRNEKLFF. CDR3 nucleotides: TGTGCCAGCAGTCCCCCCCGTTTTTCAGGGAGGAATGAAAAACTGTTTTTT. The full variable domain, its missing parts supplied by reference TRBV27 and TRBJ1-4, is EAQVTQNPRYLITVTGKKLTVTCSQNMNHEYMSWYRQDPGLGLRQIYYSMNVEVTDKGDVPEGYKVSRKEKRNFPLILESPSPNQTSLYFCASSPPRFSGRNEKLFFGSGTQLSVL.